Listed below are T cell receptor beta chains from one sample, sequenced in a study of cytomegalovirus exposure and HLA in healthy donors. Sequenced by immunoSEQ multiplex PCR; TCRdb stores in-frame clones only, minus some. The sample contains 160,000 or so clones, around four fifths of which appear only once. Material: PBMCs. All receptors come from a woman in her fifties or sixties in good health and CMV-seronegative. Each CDR3 is given without its conserved first and last residue. Fields, in order: clone size, V gene, J gene, CDR3 protein. Some rows have no size entry. The others give once, few or many, or a class for an expanded clone.

>NA|TRBV7-3|TRBJ2-3
ASSLIGGSTDTQY
>NA|TRBV19|TRBJ2-7
ASTGTGGPYEQY
>few|TRBV6-1|TRBJ2-7
ADALEGEGYEQY
>NA|TRBV28|TRBJ2-7
ASSLRGKPSYEQY
>NA|TRBV7-9|TRBJ2-3
ASSPYSGGLIDTQY
>NA|TRBV7-2|TRBJ2-1
ASSLEGVRRETFYNEQF
>NA|TRBV15|TRBJ1-6
ATQGGYNSPLH
>few|TRBV25-1|NA
ASSLQAPGGGGEQY
>NA|TRBV19|TRBJ1-6
ASSFPEAPLH
>NA|TRBV7-9|TRBJ2-3
ASSPPGTHRPKDTQY
>NA|TRBV29-1|TRBJ2-1
SVDRGLGEQF